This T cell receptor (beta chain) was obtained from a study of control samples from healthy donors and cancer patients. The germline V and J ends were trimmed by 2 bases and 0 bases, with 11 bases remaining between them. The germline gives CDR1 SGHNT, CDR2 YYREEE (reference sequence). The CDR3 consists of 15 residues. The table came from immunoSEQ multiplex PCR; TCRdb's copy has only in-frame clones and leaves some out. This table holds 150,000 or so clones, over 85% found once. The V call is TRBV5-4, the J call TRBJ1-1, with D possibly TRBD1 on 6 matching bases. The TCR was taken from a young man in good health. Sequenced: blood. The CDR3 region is CASSFPQGMNTEAFF. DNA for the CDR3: TGTGCCAGCAGCTTCCCACAGGGAATGAACACTGAAGCTTTCTTT.